This T cell receptor beta chain was captured by sequencing in a study of cytomegalovirus exposure and HLA in healthy donors (dated by TCRdb to the late 2010s). Study-level background: The 500 to 800 repertoires of the first cohort and the roughly 110 validation repertoires were produced on the same platform, according to a later analysis. The study aimed to test whether signatures of past pathogen exposure could be identified by cataloging public T cell receptors. A separate validation cohort of approximately 130 different subjects was used in addition to the 666-subject first cohort. High-throughput TCR immunosequencing, statistical association of individual TCRs with disease status, and machine learning were combined to predict cytomegalovirus infection status.

Note on this clone: The antigen it recognizes is unknown. There are no base qualities to consult, and no much larger clone falls within one base.

Separate from the roughly 700-subject first cohort, the validation cohort of 120 subjects was the group to which the donors belonged. Per the germline V gene (reference sequence), LNHDA is the CDR1 and SQIVND is the CDR2. The germline V and J ends show losses of 9 bases and 7 bases respectively, and no gene match explains 21 bases of the junction. Spanning cysteine to phenylalanine, the CDR3 consists of 16 amino acids. CDR3 DNA is the only sequence kept; it has 48 bases, read in frame from the first base. The library was generated by the immunoSEQ multiplex PCR assay. In the original analysis: A statistical classification framework was developed to diagnose cytomegalovirus status using the catalog of TCR beta chain sequences. TCRdb retrieved this table from immuneACCESS and kept in-frame rearrangements only. Not all clones are present; in checked studies, unresolved V genes account for under half, and no reason is known for the remainder. V and J calls and clone size are those listed in that table; D and trimming were worked out from the DNA. The sample data list around 220,000 clones, and 80% to 90% of these were observed just once. Of the sample, 2.9% is held by the ten largest clones.

General findings and caveats noted by the study authors: In a later analysis, TCRs clustered in the first cohort were found to also tend to co-occur in the roughly 110 validation repertoires, with 85% to 95% of cluster scores above 0. In the study, around 160 TCR beta chains were listed as associated with cytomegalovirus. In both the original and validation cohorts, the classifier was reported to diagnose cytomegalovirus status with high specificity and sensitivity. The authors suggested that the approach could potentially be extended to other disease states and immunological phenotypes. Most TCR sequences were seen in very few donors, while some public TCRs were found in many individuals. In vitro tests confirmed that a few of the cytomegalovirus-associated TCR beta chains recognize cytomegalovirus antigens. All 130 or so repertoires were used to score co-occurrence in the validation cohort in a later analysis, because that analysis had no HLA typing for the cohort.

Sequenced material: PBMCs. The receptor's source is a woman aged 18-29 years in good health and CMV-seronegative. The receptor chain draws on TRBV19 and TRBJ2-7; the central 7 bases match TRBD1. The DNA sequence reads TGTGCCAGCAATAGGAAGAGGGACAGCATGCCTCATGAGCAGTACTTC. This translates into CASNRKRDSMPHEQYF.